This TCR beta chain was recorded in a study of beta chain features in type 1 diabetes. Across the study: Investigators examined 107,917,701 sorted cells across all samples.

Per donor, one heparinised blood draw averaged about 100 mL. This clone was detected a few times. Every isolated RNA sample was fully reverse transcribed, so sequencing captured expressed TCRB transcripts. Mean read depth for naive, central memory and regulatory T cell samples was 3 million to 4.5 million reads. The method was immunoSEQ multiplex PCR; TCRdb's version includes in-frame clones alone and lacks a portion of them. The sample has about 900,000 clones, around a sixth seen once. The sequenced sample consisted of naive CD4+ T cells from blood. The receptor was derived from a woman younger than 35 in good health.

The CDR3 DNA sequence: TGTGCCAGCAGTCTCAGGGGCTTCAATGAAAAACTGTTTTTT. Translating gives CASSLRGFNEKLFF. This rearrangement joins TRBV11-2 to TRBJ1-4; tentative D call: TRBD1 (6 bases). The CDR3 runs to 14 residues. Trimming shortened V by 6 bases and J by 5 bases, and 13 bases separated the two germline ends. Germline values: CDR1 SGHAT, CDR2 FQNNGV.